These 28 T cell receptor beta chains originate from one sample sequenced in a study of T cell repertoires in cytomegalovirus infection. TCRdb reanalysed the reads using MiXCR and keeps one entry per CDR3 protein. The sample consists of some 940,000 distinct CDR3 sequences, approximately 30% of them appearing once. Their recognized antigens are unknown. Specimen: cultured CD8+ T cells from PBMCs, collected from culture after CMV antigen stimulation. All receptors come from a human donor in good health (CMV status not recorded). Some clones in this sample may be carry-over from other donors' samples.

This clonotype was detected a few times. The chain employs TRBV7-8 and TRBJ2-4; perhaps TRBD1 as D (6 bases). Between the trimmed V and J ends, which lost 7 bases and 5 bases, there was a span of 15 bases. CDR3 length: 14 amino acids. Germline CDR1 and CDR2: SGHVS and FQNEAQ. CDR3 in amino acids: CASTHEGVENIQYF. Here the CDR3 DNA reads TGTGCCAGCACCCACGAGGGGGTAGAAAACATTCAGTACTTC.

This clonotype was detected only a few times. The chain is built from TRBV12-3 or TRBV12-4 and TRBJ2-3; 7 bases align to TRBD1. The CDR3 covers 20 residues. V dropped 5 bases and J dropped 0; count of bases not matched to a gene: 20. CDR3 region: CASSLTLYRGTISSTDTQYF. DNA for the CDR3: TGTGCCAGCAGTCTGACCCTTTACAGGGGCACCATTTCTAGCACAGATACGCAGTATTTT.

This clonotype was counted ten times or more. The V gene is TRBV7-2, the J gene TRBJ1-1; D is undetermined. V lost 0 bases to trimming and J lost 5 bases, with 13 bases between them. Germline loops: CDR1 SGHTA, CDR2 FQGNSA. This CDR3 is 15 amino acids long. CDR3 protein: CASSLAGKALTEAFF. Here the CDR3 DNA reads TGTGCCAGCAGCTTAGCGGGGAAGGCTTTGACTGAAGCTTTCTTT.

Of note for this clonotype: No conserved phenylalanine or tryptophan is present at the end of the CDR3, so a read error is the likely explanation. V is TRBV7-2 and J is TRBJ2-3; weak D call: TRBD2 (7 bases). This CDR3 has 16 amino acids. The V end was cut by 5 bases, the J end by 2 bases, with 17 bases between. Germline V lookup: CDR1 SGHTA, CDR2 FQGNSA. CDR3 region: CASSPVGGGLTDTQYS. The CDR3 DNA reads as TGTGCCAGCAGCCCCGTTGGCGGGGGCCTCACAGATACGCAGTATTCT.

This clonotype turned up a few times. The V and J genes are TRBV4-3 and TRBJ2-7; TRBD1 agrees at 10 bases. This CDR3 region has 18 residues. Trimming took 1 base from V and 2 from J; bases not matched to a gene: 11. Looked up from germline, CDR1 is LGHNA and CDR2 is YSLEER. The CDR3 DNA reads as TGCGCCAGCAGCCAAGCTCATGATAGGACAGGGGGGACCTACGAGCAGTACGTC. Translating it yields CASSQAHDRTGGTYEQYV.

In DNA form, the CDR3 reads TGTGCCAGCAGAACTACAGGGGGCCGGCTTGAAGCTTTCTTT. Translating gives CASRTTGGRLEAFF. The V call is TRBV5-5, the J call TRBJ1-1, with 9 bases identical to TRBD1. This CDR3 is built from 14 residues. The germline CDR1 and CDR2 sequences are SGHKS and YYEKEE (reference sequence). V shed 5 bases and J 7 bases; nucleotides not matched to a gene: 9. Together with reference TRBV5-5 and TRBJ1-1, the CDR3 gives the full variable domain: DAGVTQSPTHLIKTRGQQVTLRCSPISGHKSVSWYQQVLGQGPQFIFQYYEKEERGRGNFPDRFSARQFPNYSSELNVNALLLGDSALYLCASRTTGGRLEAFFGQGTRLTVV.

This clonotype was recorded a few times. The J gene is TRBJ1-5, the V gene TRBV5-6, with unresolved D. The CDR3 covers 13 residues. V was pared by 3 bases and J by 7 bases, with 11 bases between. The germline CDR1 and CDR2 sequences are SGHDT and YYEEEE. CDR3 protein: CASSSAGWQPQHF. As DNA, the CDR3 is TGTGCCAGCAGCTCGGCCGGTTGGCAGCCCCAGCATTTT.

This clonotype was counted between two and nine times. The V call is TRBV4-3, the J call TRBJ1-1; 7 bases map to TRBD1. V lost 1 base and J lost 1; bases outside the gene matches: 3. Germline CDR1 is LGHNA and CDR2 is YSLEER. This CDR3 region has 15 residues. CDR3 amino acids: CASSQVAGGNTEAFF. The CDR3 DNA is TGCGCCAGCAGCCAAGTCGCAGGGGGGAACACTGAAGCTTTCTTT.

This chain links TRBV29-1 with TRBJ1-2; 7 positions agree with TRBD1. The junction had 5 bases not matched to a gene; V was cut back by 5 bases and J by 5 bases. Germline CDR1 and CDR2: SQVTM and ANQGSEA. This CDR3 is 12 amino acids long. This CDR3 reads CSVSGTAYGYTF. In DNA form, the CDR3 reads TGCAGCGTTTCCGGGACAGCTTATGGCTACACCTTC.

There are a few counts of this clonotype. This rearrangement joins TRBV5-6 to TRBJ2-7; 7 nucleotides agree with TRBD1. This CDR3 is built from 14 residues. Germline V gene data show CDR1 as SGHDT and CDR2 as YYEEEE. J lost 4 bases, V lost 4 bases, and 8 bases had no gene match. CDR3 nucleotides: TGTGCCAGCAGCGTTGGCAGGGGGATATACGAGCAGTACGTC. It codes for CASSVGRGIYEQYV.

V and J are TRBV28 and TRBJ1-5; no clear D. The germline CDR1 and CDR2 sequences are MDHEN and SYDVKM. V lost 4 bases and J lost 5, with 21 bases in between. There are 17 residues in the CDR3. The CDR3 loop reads CASSSMQMREDDQPQHF. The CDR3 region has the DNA TGTGCCAGCAGTTCGATGCAAATGAGGGAAGACGATCAGCCCCAGCATTTT.

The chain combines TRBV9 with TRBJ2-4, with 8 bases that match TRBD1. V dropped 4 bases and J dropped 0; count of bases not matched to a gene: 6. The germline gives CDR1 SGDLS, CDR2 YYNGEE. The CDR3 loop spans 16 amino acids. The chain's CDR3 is CASSRTGTRAKNIQYF. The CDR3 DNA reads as TGTGCCAGCAGCCGGACAGGGACGAGAGCCAAAAACATTCAGTACTTC.

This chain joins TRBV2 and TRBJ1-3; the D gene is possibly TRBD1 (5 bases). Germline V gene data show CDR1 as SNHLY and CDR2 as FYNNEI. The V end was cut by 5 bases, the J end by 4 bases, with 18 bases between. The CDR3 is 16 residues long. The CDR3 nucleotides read TGTGCCAGCAGTTTGAACCCAGGGATAGTAGGAAACACCATATATTTT. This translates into CASSLNPGIVGNTIYF. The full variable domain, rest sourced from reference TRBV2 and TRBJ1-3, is EPEVTQTPSHQVTQMGQEVILRCVPISNHLYFYWYRQILGQKVEFLVSFYNNEISEKSEIFDDQFSVERPDGSNFTLKIRSTKLEDSAMYFCASSLNPGIVGNTIYFGEGSWLTVV.

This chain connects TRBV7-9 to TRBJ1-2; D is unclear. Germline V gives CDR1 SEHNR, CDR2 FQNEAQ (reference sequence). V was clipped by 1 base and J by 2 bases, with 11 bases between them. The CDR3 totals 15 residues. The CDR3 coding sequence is TGTGCCAGCAGCTTAGAAGGGAAGGGAAACTATGGCTACACCTTC. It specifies CASSLEGKGNYGYTF.

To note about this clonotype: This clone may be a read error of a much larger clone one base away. The chain's CDR3 is CASCSDGGPSNQPQHF. For the CDR3, the DNA is TGTGCCAGCTGCTCTGATGGGGGGCCGAGCAATCAGCCCCAGCATTTT. The chain uses TRBV7-8 and TRBJ1-5, with D perhaps TRBD1 (6 bases). Trimming took off 8 bases at V and 1 base at J, with 18 bases between the two ends. In germline, CDR1 is SGHVS, CDR2 FQNEAQ. The CDR3 has 16 amino acids.

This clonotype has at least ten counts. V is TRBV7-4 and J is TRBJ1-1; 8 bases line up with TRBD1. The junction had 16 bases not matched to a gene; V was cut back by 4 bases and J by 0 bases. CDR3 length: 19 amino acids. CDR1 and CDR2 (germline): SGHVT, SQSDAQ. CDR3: CASSSEGGQDYEMNTEAFF. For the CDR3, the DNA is TGTGCCAGCAGCTCCGAGGGGGGACAGGACTATGAGATGAACACTGAAGCTTTCTTT.

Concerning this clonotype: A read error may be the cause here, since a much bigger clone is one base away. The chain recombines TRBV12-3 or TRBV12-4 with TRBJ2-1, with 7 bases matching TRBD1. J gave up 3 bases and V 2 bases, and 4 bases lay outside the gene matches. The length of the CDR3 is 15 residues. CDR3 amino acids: CASSLIGGYYNEQFF. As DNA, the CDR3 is TGTGCCAGCAGTTTAATAGGGGGCTACTACAATGAGCAGTTCTTC.

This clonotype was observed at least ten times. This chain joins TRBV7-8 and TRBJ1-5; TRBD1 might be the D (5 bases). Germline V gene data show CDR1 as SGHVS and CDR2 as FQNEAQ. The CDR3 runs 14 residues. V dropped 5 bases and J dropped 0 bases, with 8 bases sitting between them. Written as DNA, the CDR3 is TGTGCCAGCAGCGTGGACACTAGCAATCAGCCCCAGCATTTT. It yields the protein CASSVDTSNQPQHF.

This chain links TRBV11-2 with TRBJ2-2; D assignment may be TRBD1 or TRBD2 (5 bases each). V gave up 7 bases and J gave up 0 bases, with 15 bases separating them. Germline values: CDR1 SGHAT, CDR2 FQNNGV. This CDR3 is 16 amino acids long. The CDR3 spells CASTLKGTANTGELFF. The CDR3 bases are TGTGCCAGCACACTCAAGGGGACGGCGAACACCGGGGAGCTGTTTTTT.

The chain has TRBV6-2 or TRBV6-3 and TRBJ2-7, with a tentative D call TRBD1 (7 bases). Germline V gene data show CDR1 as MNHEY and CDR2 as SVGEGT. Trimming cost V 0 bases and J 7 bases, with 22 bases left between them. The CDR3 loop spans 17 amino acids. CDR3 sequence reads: CASSYSREGGGLAEQYV. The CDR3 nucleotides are TGTGCCAGCAGTTACTCCCGAGAAGGAGGGGGCCTAGCGGAGCAGTACGTC.

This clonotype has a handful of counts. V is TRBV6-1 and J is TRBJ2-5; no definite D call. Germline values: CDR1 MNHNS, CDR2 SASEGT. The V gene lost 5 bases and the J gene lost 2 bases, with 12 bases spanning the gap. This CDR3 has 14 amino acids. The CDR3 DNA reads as TGTGCCAGCAGTTACGCGACTGTTCAAGAGACCCAGTACTTC. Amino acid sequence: CASSYATVQETQYF.

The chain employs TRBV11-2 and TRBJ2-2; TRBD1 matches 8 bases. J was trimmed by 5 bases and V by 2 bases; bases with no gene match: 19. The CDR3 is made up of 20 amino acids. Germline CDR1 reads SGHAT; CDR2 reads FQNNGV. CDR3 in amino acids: CASSLIIERYRTGPTGELFF. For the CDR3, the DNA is TGTGCCAGCAGCTTAATAATAGAGCGGTACCGGACAGGGCCAACCGGGGAGCTGTTTTTT.

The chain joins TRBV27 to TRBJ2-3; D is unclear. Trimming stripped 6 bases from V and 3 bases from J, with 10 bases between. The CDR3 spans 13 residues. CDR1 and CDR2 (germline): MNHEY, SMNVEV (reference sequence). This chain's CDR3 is CASSEIGTDTQYF. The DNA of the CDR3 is TGTGCCAGCAGCGAGATCGGGACAGATACGCAGTATTTT.

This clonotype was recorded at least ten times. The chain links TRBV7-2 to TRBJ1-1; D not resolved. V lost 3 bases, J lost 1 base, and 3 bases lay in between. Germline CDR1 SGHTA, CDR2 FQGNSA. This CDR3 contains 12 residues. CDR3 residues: CASSFENTEAFF. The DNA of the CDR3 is TGTGCCAGCAGCTTTGAGAACACTGAAGCTTTCTTT.

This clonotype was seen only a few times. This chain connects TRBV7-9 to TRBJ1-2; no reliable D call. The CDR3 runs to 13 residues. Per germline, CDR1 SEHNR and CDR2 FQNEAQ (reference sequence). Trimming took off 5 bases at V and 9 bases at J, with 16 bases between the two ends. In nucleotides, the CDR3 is TGTGCCAGCAGCACAGAGAATATGGAGAGCTACACCTTC. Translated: CASSTENMESYTF. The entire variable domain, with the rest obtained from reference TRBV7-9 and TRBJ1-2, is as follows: DTGVSQNPRHKITKRGQNVTFRCDPISEHNRLYWYRQTLGQGPEFLTYFQNEAQLEKSRLLSDRFSAERPKGSFSTLEIQRTEQGDSAMYLCASSTENMESYTFGSGTRLTVV.

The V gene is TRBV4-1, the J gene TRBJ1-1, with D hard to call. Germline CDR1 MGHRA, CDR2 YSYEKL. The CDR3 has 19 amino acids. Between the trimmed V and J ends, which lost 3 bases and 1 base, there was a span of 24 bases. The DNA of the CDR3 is TGCGCCAGCAGCCACCCCGACGGAACTTTCCGTGGACCGAACACTGAAGCTTTCTTT. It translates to CASSHPDGTFRGPNTEAFF.

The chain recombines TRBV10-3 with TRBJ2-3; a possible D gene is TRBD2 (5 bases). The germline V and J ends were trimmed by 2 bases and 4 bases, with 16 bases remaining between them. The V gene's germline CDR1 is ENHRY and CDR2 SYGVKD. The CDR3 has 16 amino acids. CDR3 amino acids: CAISEPSQAGADTQYF. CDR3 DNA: TGTGCCATCAGTGAGCCCTCCCAGGCGGGCGCAGATACGCAGTATTTT.

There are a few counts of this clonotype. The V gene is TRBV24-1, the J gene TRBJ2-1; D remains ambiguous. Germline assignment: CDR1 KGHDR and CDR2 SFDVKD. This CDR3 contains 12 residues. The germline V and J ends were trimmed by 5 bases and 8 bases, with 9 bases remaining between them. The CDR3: CATSAVRDEQFF. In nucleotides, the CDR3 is TGTGCCACCAGTGCCGTTAGGGATGAGCAGTTCTTC.